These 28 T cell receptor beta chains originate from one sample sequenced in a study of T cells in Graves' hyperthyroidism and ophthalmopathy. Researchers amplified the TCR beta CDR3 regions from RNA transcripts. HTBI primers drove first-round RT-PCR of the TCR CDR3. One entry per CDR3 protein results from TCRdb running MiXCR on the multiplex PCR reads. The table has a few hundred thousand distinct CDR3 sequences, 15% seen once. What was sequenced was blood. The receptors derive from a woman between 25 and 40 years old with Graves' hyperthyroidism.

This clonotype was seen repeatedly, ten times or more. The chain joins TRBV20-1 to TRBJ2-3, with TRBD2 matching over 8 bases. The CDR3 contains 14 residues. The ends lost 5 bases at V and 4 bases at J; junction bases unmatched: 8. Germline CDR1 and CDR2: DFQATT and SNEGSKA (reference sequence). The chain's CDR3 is CSADPGLVADTQYF. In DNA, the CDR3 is TGCAGTGCTGACCCGGGACTAGTGGCAGATACGCAGTATTTT.

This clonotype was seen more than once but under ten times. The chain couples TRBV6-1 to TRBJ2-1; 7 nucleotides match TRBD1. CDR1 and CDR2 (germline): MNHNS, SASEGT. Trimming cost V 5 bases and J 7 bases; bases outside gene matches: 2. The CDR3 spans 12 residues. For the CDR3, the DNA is TGTGCCAGCAGTAAACAGGGGAATGAGCAGTTCTTC. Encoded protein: CASSKQGNEQFF.

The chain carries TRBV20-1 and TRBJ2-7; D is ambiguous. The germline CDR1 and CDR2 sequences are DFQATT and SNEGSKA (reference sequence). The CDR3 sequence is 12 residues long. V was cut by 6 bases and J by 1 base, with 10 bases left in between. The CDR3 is CSAPPRSYEQYF. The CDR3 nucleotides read TGCAGTGCGCCGCCCAGATCCTACGAGCAGTACTTC.

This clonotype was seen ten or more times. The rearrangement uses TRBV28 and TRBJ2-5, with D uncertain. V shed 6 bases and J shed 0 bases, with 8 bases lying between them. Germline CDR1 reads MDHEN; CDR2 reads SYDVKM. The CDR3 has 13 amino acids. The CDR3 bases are TGTGCCAGCAGAACCGTGAACCAAGAGACCCAGTACTTC. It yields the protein CASRTVNQETQYF.

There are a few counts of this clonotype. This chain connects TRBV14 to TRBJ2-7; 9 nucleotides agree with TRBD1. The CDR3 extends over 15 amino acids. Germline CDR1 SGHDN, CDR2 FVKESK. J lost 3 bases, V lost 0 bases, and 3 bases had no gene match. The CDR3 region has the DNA TGTGCCAGCAGCCAAGAGAGACAGGGGGTCTACGAGCAGTACTTC. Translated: CASSQERQGVYEQYF.

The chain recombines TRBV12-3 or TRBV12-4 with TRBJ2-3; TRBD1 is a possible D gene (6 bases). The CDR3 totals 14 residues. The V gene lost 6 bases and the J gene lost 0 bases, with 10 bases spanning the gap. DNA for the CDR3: TGTGCCAGCAGGCGACAGGCAAGCACAGATACGCAGTATTTT. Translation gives CASRRQASTDTQYF.

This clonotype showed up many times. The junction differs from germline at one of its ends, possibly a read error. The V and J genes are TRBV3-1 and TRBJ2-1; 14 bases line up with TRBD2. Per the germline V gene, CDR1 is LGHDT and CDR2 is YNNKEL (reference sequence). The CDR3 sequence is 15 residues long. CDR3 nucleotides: TGTGCCAGCAGCCAATCCGGGACTAGCGGGAGCCCCCTCGTCTTC. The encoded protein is CASSQSGTSGSPLVF.

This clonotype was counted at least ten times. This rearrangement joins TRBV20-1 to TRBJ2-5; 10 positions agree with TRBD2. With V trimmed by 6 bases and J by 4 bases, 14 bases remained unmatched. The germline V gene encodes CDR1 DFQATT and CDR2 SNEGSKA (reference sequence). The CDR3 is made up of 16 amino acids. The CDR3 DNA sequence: TGCAGTGCCCCCCTGGCACTAGCGGGATTCATAGAGACCCAGTACTTC. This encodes CSAPLALAGFIETQYF.

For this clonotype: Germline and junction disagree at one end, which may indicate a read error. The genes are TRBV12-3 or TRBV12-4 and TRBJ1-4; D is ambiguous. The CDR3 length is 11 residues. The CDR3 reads CASSFNKKLFF. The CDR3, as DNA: TGTGCCAGCAGTTTTAATAAAAAACTGTTTTTT.

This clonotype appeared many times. The CDR3: CASSQGGQGVGTEAFF. CDR3 DNA: TGTGCCAGCTCACAGGGGGGACAGGGAGTCGGTACTGAAGCTTTCTTT. The V call is TRBV18, the J call TRBJ1-1, with TRBD1 matching 9 bases. This CDR3 is 16 amino acids long. The V gene end was trimmed by 4 bases and the J gene end by 5 bases; junction bases not matched to a gene: 11. CDR1 and CDR2 (germline): KGHSH, LQKENI.

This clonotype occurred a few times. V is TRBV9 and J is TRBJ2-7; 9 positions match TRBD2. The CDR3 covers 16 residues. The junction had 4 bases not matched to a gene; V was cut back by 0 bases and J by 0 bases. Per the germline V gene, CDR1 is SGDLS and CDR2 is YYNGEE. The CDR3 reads CASSVGLAGISYEQYF. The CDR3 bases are TGTGCCAGCAGCGTAGGGCTAGCGGGGATCTCCTACGAGCAGTACTTC. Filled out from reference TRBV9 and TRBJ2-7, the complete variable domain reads DSGVTQTPKHLITATGQRVTLRCSPRSGDLSVYWYQQSLDQGLQFLIQYYNGEERAKGNILERFSAQQFPDLHSELNLSSLELGDSALYFCASSVGLAGISYEQYFGPGTRLTVT.

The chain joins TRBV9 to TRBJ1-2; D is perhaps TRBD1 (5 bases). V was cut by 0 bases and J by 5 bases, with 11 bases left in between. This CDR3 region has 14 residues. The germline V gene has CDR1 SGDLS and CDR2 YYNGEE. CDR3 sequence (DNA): TGTGCCAGCAGCGTAGGGGAGGGACGGTATGGCTACACCTTC. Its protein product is CASSVGEGRYGYTF.

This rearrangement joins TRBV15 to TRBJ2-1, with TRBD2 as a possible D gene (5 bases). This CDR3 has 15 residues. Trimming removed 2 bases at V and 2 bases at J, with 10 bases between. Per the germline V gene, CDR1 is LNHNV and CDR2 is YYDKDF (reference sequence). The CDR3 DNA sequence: TGTGCCACCAGCAGAAGGACTTCCGCCTACAATGAGCAGTTCTTC. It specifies CATSRRTSAYNEQFF.

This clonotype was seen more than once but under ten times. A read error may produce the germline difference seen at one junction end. The CDR3 DNA is TGTGCCAGCAGCCAATCTAGCGGGAGCTCCTACGGGCAGTACTTC. This translates into CASSQSSGSSYGQYF. The chain is built from TRBV3-1 and TRBJ2-7; 10 bases line up with TRBD2. Germline V gene data show CDR1 as LGHDT and CDR2 as YNNKEL (reference sequence). The CDR3 has 15 amino acids.

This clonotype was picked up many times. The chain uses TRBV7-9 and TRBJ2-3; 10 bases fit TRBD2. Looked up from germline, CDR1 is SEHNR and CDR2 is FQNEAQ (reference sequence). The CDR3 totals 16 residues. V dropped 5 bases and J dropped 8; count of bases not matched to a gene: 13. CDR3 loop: CASSPVVGLATGTQYF. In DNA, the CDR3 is TGTGCCAGCAGCCCCGTAGTGGGACTAGCGACGGGTACGCAGTATTTT.

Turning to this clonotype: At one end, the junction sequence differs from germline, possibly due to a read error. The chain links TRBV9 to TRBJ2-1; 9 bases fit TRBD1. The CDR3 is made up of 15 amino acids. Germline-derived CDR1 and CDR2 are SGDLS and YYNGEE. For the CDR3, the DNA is TGTGCCAGCAGCGTTCTGGGACAGGGTTACAGTGAGCAGTTCTTC. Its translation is CASSVLGQGYSEQFF.

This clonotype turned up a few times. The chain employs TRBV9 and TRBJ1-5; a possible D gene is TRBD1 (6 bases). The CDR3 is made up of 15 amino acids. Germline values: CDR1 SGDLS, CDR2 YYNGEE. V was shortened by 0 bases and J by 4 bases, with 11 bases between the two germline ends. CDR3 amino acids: CASSVGEGGNQPQHF. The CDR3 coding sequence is TGTGCCAGCAGCGTAGGGGAGGGGGGTAATCAGCCCCAGCATTTT.

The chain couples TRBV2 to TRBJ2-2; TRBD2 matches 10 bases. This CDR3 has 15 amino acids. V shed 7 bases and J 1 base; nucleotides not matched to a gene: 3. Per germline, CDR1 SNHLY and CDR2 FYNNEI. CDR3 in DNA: TGTGCCAGCACCTCTAGCGGGGGGAACACCGGGGAGCTGTTTTTT. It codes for CASTSSGGNTGELFF.

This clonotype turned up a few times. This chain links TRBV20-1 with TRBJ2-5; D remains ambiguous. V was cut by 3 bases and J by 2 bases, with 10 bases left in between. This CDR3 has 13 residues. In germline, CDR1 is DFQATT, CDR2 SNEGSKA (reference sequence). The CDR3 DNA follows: TGCAGTGCTAGGGGGAACTATCAAGAGACCCAGTACTTC. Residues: CSARGNYQETQYF.

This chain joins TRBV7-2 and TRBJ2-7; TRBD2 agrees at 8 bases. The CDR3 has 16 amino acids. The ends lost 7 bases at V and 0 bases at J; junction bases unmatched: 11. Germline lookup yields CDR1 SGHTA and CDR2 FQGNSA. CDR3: CASTSGRGRYSYEQYF. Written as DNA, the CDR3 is TGTGCCAGCACTTCGGGGCGCGGGAGGTACTCCTACGAGCAGTACTTC.

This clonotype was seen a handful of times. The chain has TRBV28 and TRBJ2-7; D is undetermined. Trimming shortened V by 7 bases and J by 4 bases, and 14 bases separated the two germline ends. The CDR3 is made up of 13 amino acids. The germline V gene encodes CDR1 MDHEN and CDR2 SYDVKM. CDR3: CASNIVSTYEQYF. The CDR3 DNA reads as TGTGCCAGCAACATCGTTTCAACTTACGAGCAGTACTTC. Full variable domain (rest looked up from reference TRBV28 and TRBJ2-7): DVKVTQSSRYLVKRTGEKVFLECVQDMDHENMFWYRQDPGLGLRLIYFSYDVKMKEKGDIPEGYSVSREKKERFSLILESASTNQTSMYLCASNIVSTYEQYFGPGTRLTVT.

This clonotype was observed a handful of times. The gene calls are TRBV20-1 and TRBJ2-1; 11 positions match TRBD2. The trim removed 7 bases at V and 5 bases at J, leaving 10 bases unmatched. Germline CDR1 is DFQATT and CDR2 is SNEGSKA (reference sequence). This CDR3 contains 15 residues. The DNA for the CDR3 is TGCAGTGTATCACCCGGGACTAGCGGACACAATGAGCAGTTCTTC. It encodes CSVSPGTSGHNEQFF.

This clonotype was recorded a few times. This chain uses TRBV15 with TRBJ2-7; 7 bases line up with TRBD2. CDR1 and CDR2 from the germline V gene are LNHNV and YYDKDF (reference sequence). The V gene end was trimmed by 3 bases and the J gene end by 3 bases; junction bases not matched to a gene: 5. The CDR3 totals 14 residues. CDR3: CATSSGLDNYEQYF. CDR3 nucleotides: TGTGCCACCAGCAGCGGACTAGACAACTACGAGCAGTACTTC.

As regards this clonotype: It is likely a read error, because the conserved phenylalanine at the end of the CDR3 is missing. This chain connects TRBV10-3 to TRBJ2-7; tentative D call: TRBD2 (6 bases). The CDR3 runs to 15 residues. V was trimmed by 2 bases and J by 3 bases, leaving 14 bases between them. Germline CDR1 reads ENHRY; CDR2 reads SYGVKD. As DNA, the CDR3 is TGTGCCATCAGTGAGCCGGGGAGCGGGTTCTACGAGCAGTACCTC. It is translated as CAISEPGSGFYEQYL.

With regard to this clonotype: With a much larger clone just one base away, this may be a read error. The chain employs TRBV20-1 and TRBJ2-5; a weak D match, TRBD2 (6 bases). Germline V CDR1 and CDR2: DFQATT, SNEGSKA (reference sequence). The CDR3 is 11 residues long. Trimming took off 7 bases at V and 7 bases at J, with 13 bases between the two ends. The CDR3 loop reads CSGGRGGTQYF. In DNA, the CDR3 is TGCAGTGGGGGAAGGGGAGGGACCCAGTACTTC.

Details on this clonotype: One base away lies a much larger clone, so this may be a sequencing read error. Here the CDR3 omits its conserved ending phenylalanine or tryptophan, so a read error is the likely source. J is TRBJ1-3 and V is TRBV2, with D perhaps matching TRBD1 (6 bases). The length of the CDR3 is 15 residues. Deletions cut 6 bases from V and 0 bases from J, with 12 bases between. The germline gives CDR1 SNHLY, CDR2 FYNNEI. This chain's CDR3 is CASRDRFSSGNTIYL. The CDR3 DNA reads TGTGCCAGCAGAGACAGGTTTAGCTCTGGAAACACCATATATCTT.

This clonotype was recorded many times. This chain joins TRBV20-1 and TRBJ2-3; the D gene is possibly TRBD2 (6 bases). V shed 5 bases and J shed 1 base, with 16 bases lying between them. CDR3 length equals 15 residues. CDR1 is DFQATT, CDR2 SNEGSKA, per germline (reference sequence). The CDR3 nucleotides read TGCAGTGCTGGAACTAGCATAAGAGGCACAGATACGCAGTATTTT. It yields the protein CSAGTSIRGTDTQYF.

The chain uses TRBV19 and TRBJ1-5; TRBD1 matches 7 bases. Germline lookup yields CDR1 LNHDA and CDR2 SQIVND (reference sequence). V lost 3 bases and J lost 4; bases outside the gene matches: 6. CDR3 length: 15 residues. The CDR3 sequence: CASSMRRGENQPQHF. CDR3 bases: TGTGCCAGTAGTATGCGCAGGGGGGAAAATCAGCCCCAGCATTTT.